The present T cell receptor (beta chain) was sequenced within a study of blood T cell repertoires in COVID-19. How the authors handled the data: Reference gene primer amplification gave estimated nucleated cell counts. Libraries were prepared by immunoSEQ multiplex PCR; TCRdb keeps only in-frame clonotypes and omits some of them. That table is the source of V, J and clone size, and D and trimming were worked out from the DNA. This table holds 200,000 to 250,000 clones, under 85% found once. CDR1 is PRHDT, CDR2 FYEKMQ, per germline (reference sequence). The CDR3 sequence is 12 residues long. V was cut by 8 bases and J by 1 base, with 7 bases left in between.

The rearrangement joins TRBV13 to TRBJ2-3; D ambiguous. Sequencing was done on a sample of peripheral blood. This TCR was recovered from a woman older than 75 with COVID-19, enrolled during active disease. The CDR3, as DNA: TGTGCCAGCGCTAAGCGCACAGATACGCAGTATTTT. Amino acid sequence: CASAKRTDTQYF.